This T cell receptor (beta chain) was obtained from a study of shared clonotypes between healthy human individuals. The study's findings and limits: On the whole, naive subsets had larger estimated richness than memory subsets had.

Remarks on this clone: The antigen remains unidentified.

Here immunoSEQ multiplex PCR was the method, and the copy in TCRdb shows in-frame clones only, minus some. The data show 2 million to 3 million clones, with roughly 92% seen just once and around 0.14% held by the top ten. Germline trimming cut 0 bases from V and 1 base from J; bases unmatched to any gene: 9. The germline V gene encodes CDR1 MGHRA and CDR2 YSYEKL. The CDR3 is 17 residues long. The chain has TRBV4-1 and TRBJ2-7, with TRBD1 identical over 7 bases. Sequencing was carried out using naive CD4+ T cells sorted from blood. Subset reported: CD45RA+ positively selected. This clonotype originated in a man younger than 35 in good health. CDR3 DNA sequence: TGCGCCAGCAGCCAAGATAGGGACAGCTCATTTTCCTACGAGCAGTACTTC. Protein product: CASSQDRDSSFSYEQYF.